This T cell receptor (beta chain) stems from a study of lymphopenia after photon versus proton radiotherapy. About this clone: Its specificity is unknown.

Study results and limitations: Photon-treated patients lost naive T cells and TCR diversity; proton-treated stayed stable. Oligoclonal CD8+ Temra expansion after nadir drove photon patients' diversity drop.

The V end lost 3 bases, the J end lost 7 bases, and 16 bases lay between the germline ends. Germline CDR1 reads SGHTA; CDR2 reads FQGNSA. This CDR3 spans 16 amino acids. The assay was immunoSEQ multiplex PCR, and TCRdb's table has in-frame clones only and misses some. Here the sample spans 60,000 or so clones, around 87% being singletons. The source material was peripheral blood, sampled from a patient treated with photon-based radiotherapy. This TCR was sampled from a man aged 35-49 years with gastric cancer. The chain links TRBV7-2 to TRBJ1-6, with D possibly TRBD1 on 5 matching bases. The CDR3 loop reads CASSLGRGERNSPLHF. As DNA, the CDR3 is TGTGCCAGCAGCTTGGGGCGGGGGGAAAGGAATTCACCCCTCCACTTT.